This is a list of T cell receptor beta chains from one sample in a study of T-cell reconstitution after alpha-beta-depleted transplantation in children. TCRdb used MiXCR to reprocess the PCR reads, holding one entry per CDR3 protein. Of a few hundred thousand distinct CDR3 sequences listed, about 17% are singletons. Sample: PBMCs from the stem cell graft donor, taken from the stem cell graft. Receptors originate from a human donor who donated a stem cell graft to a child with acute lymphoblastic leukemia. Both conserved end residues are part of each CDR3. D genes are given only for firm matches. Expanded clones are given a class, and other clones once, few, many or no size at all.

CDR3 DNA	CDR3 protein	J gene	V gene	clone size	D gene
TGTGCCAGCAGCGTGGGGCGAGGCGCAGATACGCAGTATTTT	CASSVGRGADTQYF	TRBJ2-3	TRBV2	few	NA
TGTGCCAGCAGTCTCTCTCGAAAAGACACGCCCCAGTACTTC	CASSLSRKDTPQYF	TRBJ2-5	TRBV12-3/TRBV12-4	few	NA
TGTGCCAGCAGCCCGGCGCGGAGGGGTAACAACACTGAAGCTTTCTTT	CASSPARRGNNTEAFF	TRBJ1-1	TRBV27	many	NA
TGTGCCAGCAGCGCGAGAGACCTGAACACTGAAGCTTTCTTT	CASSARDLNTEAFF	TRBJ1-1	TRBV9	NA	NA
TGTGCCAGCAGCTACACTAGCGGGAGGGCCAATGAGCAGTTCTTC	CASSYTSGRANEQFF	TRBJ2-1	TRBV9	few	TRBD2
TGTGCCAGCACATCGGACACCGCTGGAAACACCATATATTTT	CASTSDTAGNTIYF	TRBJ1-3	TRBV2	NA	NA
TGTGCCAGCAGCTTCTCGGGGGTGTTGAACAATGAGCAGTTCTTC	CASSFSGVLNNEQFF	TRBJ2-1	TRBV5-6	NA	NA
TGTGCCAGCAGTCCCGGGCAGGGGGCCGGGGCCAACGTCCTGACTTTC	CASSPGQGAGANVLTF	TRBJ2-6	TRBV12-3/TRBV12-4	NA	TRBD1
TGTGCCAGCACTACGAGAATAATATATGGCTACACCTTC	CASTTRIIYGYTF	TRBJ1-2	TRBV2	few	NA
TGCGCCAGCAACCAGGGGCCTTTCCGTCCAGTAGACTGGAATGAGCAGTTCTTC	CASNQGPFRPVDWNEQFF	TRBJ2-1	TRBV4-1	NA	NA
TGTGCCAGCAGCTTAGGTCCCTATACACTCACGAAGGGGAACACGGAGACCCAGTACTTC	CASSLGPYTLTKGNTETQYF	TRBJ2-5	TRBV11-2	NA	NA
TGCAGTGCAGAGACCGGGGGATCCGAGCAGTACTTC	CSAETGGSEQYF	TRBJ2-7	TRBV20-1	NA	NA
TGTGCCAGCTCCCCCCGGAGATTCACAGATACGCAGTATTTT	CASSPRRFTDTQYF	TRBJ2-3	TRBV18	few	NA
TGTGCCAGTAGACTAGGCGGGACCTACGAGCAGTACTTC	CASRLGGTYEQYF	TRBJ2-7	TRBV19	few	NA
TGTGCCACCAGTGTGGGCTACACCTACAATGAGCAGTTCTTC	CATSVGYTYNEQFF	TRBJ2-1	TRBV24-1	few	NA
TGTGCCAGCGAGCACAATGAGCAGTTCTTC	CASEHNEQFF	TRBJ2-1	TRBV12-3/TRBV12-4	few	NA
TGTGCCAGCAGTTTATCGCGAGGCTATGAGCAGTTCTTC	CASSLSRGYEQFF	TRBJ2-1	TRBV27	few	NA
TGTGCCAGCAGGCCCGGGACTAGCGGGCCGGCGGGGGAGCAGTACTTC	CASRPGTSGPAGEQYF	TRBJ2-7	TRBV12-3/TRBV12-4	NA	TRBD2
TGCAGTGCTCGACTAGTAGGCGAGCAGTACTTC	CSARLVGEQYF	TRBJ2-7	TRBV20-1	NA	NA
TGTGCCAGCAGTGAAGGCCCCCGGGATAGCTACGAGCAGTACTTC	CASSEGPRDSYEQYF	TRBJ2-7	TRBV25-1	few	NA
TGTGCCAGCAGCTTAGTGACAGGCGACAATGAGCAGTTCTTC	CASSLVTGDNEQFF	TRBJ2-1	TRBV7-9	NA	NA
TGTGCCAGCAGTGCTGTCGCCATGCAGCCCCAGCATTTT	CASSAVAMQPQHF	TRBJ1-5	TRBV12-3/TRBV12-4	few	NA
TGTGCCATAGGGAACAGGCCCTTGAACACTGAAGCTTTCTTT	CAIGNRPLNTEAFF	TRBJ1-1	TRBV12-3/TRBV12-4	NA	NA
TGCAGTGCTAGTCTTAGGGTCGCTGAAGCTTTCTTT	CSASLRVAEAFF	TRBJ1-1	TRBV20-1	NA	NA
TGCAGGGTCACTAGCGGGATTAGGGATGAGCAGTTCTTC	CRVTSGIRDEQFF	TRBJ2-1	TRBV20-1	few	TRBD2
TGCGCCAGCAGCTTGTTACCAGGGGAAGCTTTCTTT	CASSLLPGEAFF	TRBJ1-1	TRBV5-1	NA	NA
TGTGCCAGCAGTAGGGCGGTTTCCTCCTACGAGCAGTACTTC	CASSRAVSSYEQYF	TRBJ2-7	TRBV7-8	NA	NA
TGTGCCATCATGGGTCACGAACAGGGGGCGGGCTTGGACACCGGGGAGCTGTTTTTT	CAIMGHEQGAGLDTGELFF	TRBJ2-2	TRBV10-3	NA	TRBD1
TGTGCCAGCAGCTTAGAGGCGGGGCCGATCTCCTACGAGCAGTACTTC	CASSLEAGPISYEQYF	TRBJ2-7	TRBV7-6	NA	NA
TGTGCCAAGGGACAGGGGAATTCACCCCTCCACTTT	CAKGQGNSPLHF	TRBJ1-6	TRBV7-8	few	TRBD1
TGCGCCAGCAGCCCGACAGGGGACTACGAGCAGTACTTC	CASSPTGDYEQYF	TRBJ2-7	TRBV5-1	many	TRBD1
TGCAGTGCTCGCCGGGGAGGTGTCTACGAGCAGTACTTC	CSARRGGVYEQYF	TRBJ2-7	TRBV20-1	NA	NA
TGCAGTGCCCCGGACTACAATGAGCAGTTCTTC	CSAPDYNEQFF	TRBJ2-1	TRBV20-1	many	NA
TGCGCCAGCAGCAGTTCTAGCGGCCGCCGCAATGAGCAGTTCTTC	CASSSSSGRRNEQFF	TRBJ2-1	TRBV5-1	NA	TRBD2
TGTGCCAGCAGTCGGTACGGGGCCCCGGACACCGGGGAGCTGTTTTTT	CASSRYGAPDTGELFF	TRBJ2-2	TRBV12-3/TRBV12-4	NA	NA
TGTGCCAGCAGCCGGGGACCCCGAGGCACCGGGGAGCTGTTTTTT	CASSRGPRGTGELFF	TRBJ2-2	TRBV6-1	few	NA
TGTGCCAGCTCACCACTTCGGACCGAACAAGAGACCCAGTACTTC	CASSPLRTEQETQYF	TRBJ2-5	TRBV18	NA	NA
TGTGCCAGCAGTGCGAGGACCAGGACGGATACCTACGAGCAGTACTTC	CASSARTRTDTYEQYF	TRBJ2-7	TRBV27	NA	NA
TGTGCCAGCAGCTTAGTTCGACTAGCGGCTAGCACAGATACGCAGTATTTT	CASSLVRLAASTDTQYF	TRBJ2-3	TRBV7-2	NA	TRBD2
TGTGCCAGCAGTTTAGGGGACACCTATGGCTACACCTTC	CASSLGDTYGYTF	TRBJ1-2	TRBV12-3/TRBV12-4	NA	NA
TGCAGCGTTGAAGATGGGCTGATAGCCAAAAACATTCAGTACTTC	CSVEDGLIAKNIQYF	TRBJ2-4	TRBV29-1	few	NA
TGCAGTGCTAGAGATGGGACTAGCGGGAGGGGAGAGACCCAGTACTTC	CSARDGTSGRGETQYF	TRBJ2-5	TRBV20-1	few	TRBD2
TGTGCCAGCAGTTCGACTAGCGGGATAGGCGATACGCAGTATTTT	CASSSTSGIGDTQYF	TRBJ2-3	TRBV11-2	NA	TRBD2
TGTGCCAGCAGCTTTTTGCGGGAGCACACAGATACGCAGTATTTT	CASSFLREHTDTQYF	TRBJ2-3	TRBV5-6	few	TRBD2
TGTGCCAGCAGCCAAGAAGGGCTAGCGGAGACCTCCTACAATGAGCAGTTCTTC	CASSQEGLAETSYNEQFF	TRBJ2-1	TRBV3-1	NA	TRBD2
TGCGCCAGCAGCTTGGGTTCCAGCGGGAGTGCGAATGAGCAGTTCTTC	CASSLGSSGSANEQFF	TRBJ2-1	TRBV5-1	NA	TRBD2
TGCAGTGCTAGAGGCGGACTAGCGGGAGATGAGACCCAGTACTTC	CSARGGLAGDETQYF	TRBJ2-5	TRBV20-1	NA	TRBD2
TGTGCCAGCAGTTGGACAGAAGAGACCCAGTACTTC	CASSWTEETQYF	TRBJ2-5	TRBV12-3/TRBV12-4	few	NA
TGTGCCAGCAGCTTGGAGAGCTCTGGAAACACCATATATTTT	CASSLESSGNTIYF	TRBJ1-3	TRBV7-9	NA	NA
TGTGCCATCAGCAAACCCCGGGACAGGGCTGAGCAGTTCTTC	CAISKPRDRAEQFF	TRBJ2-1	TRBV10-3	NA	TRBD1
TGTGCCAGCAGCCCCGGGACTACGTCCTACAATGAGCAGTTCTTC	CASSPGTTSYNEQFF	TRBJ2-1	TRBV5-5	NA	TRBD2
TGTGCCAGCAGTCAAACAGGGGGGAACTATGGCTACACCTTC	CASSQTGGNYGYTF	TRBJ1-2	TRBV12-3/TRBV12-4	few	TRBD1
TGCAGCGTTGCTAGATTCTTGGCTAGCGGGGATAGCACAGATACGCAGTATTTT	CSVARFLASGDSTDTQYF	TRBJ2-3	TRBV29-1	NA	TRBD2
TGCAGTGCTAGAGGCCCCGGCCAGAGTGAGCAGTTCTTC	CSARGPGQSEQFF	TRBJ2-1	TRBV20-1	few	NA
TGTGCCAGCAGCTGGGGTGACAGGGGGCGGTCACCCCTCCACTTT	CASSWGDRGRSPLHF	TRBJ1-6	TRBV25-1	few	TRBD1
TGCGCCAGCGGCCCGCTGGGGGCCGGCGCTTTCTTT	CASGPLGAGAFF	TRBJ1-1	TRBV5-1	NA	NA
TGTGCCAGCGGAGACTACGGTCCCGGGTATGGCTACACCTTC	CASGDYGPGYGYTF	TRBJ1-2	TRBV14	NA	NA